These 20 T cell receptor beta chains share one sample of origin, sequenced in a study of blood T cell repertoires in COVID-19. Generated by immunoSEQ multiplex PCR, the TCRdb table keeps only in-frame clones and is missing some. There are under 300,000 clones in the sample; around 80% occur only once, and approximately 3.2% lies in the top ten. What was sequenced was peripheral blood. All receptors derive from a woman under 30 with acute or convalescent COVID-19.

The V gene is TRBV11-3, the J gene TRBJ2-7; 8 bases map to TRBD1. V was clipped by 5 bases and J by 7 bases; unmatched bases: 7. This CDR3 spans 13 amino acids. Germline V gene lookup returns CDR1 SGHNT and CDR2 YENEEA. CDR3: CASSLGQGWEQYF. The CDR3, as DNA: TGTGCCAGCAGCCTTGGACAGGGATGGGAGCAGTACTTC.

As regards this clone: Other DNA sequences within the sample encode an identical CDR3. The CDR3 nucleotides read TGTGCCAGCAGTTACGGACAGGGACTCTACGAGCAGTACTTC. Translation gives CASSYGQGLYEQYF. The chain links TRBV6-5 to TRBJ2-7, with 8 bases fitting TRBD1. This CDR3 contains 14 residues. Trimming cost V 2 bases and J 3 bases; bases outside gene matches: 3. The germline V gene encodes CDR1 MNHEY and CDR2 SVGAGI.

This clone was seen a handful of times. The chain recombines TRBV6-4 with TRBJ2-7, with 7 bases fitting TRBD2. CDR1 is MRHNA, CDR2 SNTAGT, per germline. There are 14 residues in the CDR3. After removal of 4 bases from V and 3 bases from J, the junction contained 6 bases not matched to a gene. The CDR3 sequence is CASSGGGSIYEQYF. CDR3 in DNA: TGTGCCAGCAGTGGGGGCGGGAGTATCTACGAGCAGTACTTC.

CDR3 coding DNA: TGTGCCAGCAAGACAGGGTTAACCCAGTACTTC. This encodes CASKTGLTQYF. The rearrangement uses TRBV6-5 and TRBJ2-5; 7 bases line up with TRBD1. This CDR3 contains 11 residues. The V gene's germline CDR1 is MNHEY and CDR2 SVGAGI. V shed 7 bases and J 8 bases; nucleotides not matched to a gene: 4.

This chain connects TRBV5-5 to TRBJ1-1; TRBD1 agrees at 7 bases. Trimming cost V 1 base and J 3 bases; bases outside gene matches: 0. The CDR3 contains 13 residues. Germline V lookup: CDR1 SGHKS, CDR2 YYEKEE (reference sequence). The CDR3 nucleotides read TGTGCCAGCAGCTTGACAGGGGACACTGAAGCTTTCTTT. Translated: CASSLTGDTEAFF.

The chain carries TRBV5-6 and TRBJ2-3, with a possible D match to TRBD1 (6 bases). Germline CDR1 is SGHDT and CDR2 is YYEEEE. The CDR3 is 16 amino acids. Trimming took 0 bases from V and 2 from J, leaving 13 bases between them. In nucleotides, the CDR3 is TGTGCCAGCAGCTTGGCCGCAGGGGCCCCCACAGATACGCAGTATTTT. This sequence encodes CASSLAAGAPTDTQYF.

The chain couples TRBV28 to TRBJ1-2; D not certain. Germline CDR1 reads MDHEN; CDR2 reads SYDVKM. The CDR3 is made up of 15 amino acids. Trimming removed 6 bases at V and 2 bases at J, with 16 bases between. CDR3 amino acids: CASRRSVVRNYGYTF. The DNA of the CDR3 is TGTGCCAGCAGACGTTCTGTAGTTCGGAACTATGGCTACACCTTC.

The chain recombines TRBV5-6 with TRBJ2-7; TRBD1 matches at 7 bases. Germline values: CDR1 SGHDT, CDR2 YYEEEE. J was trimmed by 2 bases and V by 6 bases; bases with no gene match: 8. The CDR3 has 14 amino acids. The CDR3 DNA reads TGTGCCAGCAACGTGATGGGACAGACCTACGAGCAGTACTTC. Its protein is CASNVMGQTYEQYF.

The V call is TRBV5-4, the J call TRBJ2-1; D unclear. Trimming cost V 4 bases and J 3 bases, with 11 bases left between them. This CDR3 is 14 amino acids long. CDR1 and CDR2 (germline): SGHNT, YYREEE (reference sequence). CDR3 in amino acids: CASSPPNNYNEQFF. The CDR3 nucleotides are TGTGCCAGCAGCCCTCCAAACAACTACAATGAGCAGTTCTTC.

This CDR3 reads CASSTYRGNTEAFF. The DNA of the CDR3 is TGTGCCAGCAGCACTTACAGGGGGAACACTGAAGCTTTCTTT. The rearrangement joins TRBV11-2 to TRBJ1-1; 7 nucleotides line up with TRBD1. V shed 5 bases, J shed 1 base, and the junction held 4 bases outside the gene matches. Germline V lookup: CDR1 SGHAT, CDR2 FQNNGV. The CDR3 covers 14 residues.

The chain is built from TRBV6-2 or TRBV6-3 and TRBJ2-1, with D perhaps TRBD2 (6 bases). This CDR3 has 15 residues. CDR1 is MNHEY, CDR2 SVGEGT, per germline. V lost 4 bases to trimming and J lost 7 bases, with 17 bases between them. This CDR3 reads CASSWAGPGVNEQFF. The DNA of the CDR3 is TGTGCCAGCAGTTGGGCGGGACCCGGTGTAAATGAGCAGTTCTTC.

The chain is built from TRBV19 and TRBJ2-1, with D perhaps TRBD2 (5 bases). CDR3 length: 15 amino acids. Trimming removed 1 base from V and 7 bases from J, with 14 bases in between. CDR1 is LNHDA and CDR2 is SQIVND in the germline V gene (reference sequence). The CDR3 DNA reads as TGTGCCAGTAGTATAGGCGTAGGTGGCGGGAATGAGCAGTTCTTC. This codes for CASSIGVGGGNEQFF.

The chain links TRBV29-1 to TRBJ1-2; TRBD1 agrees at 7 bases. The ends lost 0 bases at V and 4 bases at J; junction bases unmatched: 17. Germline lookup yields CDR1 SQVTM and CDR2 ANQGSEA. CDR3 size: 18 residues. CDR3 nucleotides: TGCAGCGTTGAAGATCCCCGGGACAGAAAAAGTTGGACCTATGGCTACACCTTC. Its translation is CSVEDPRDRKSWTYGYTF.

Comment on this clone: The same CDR3 arises from other DNA sequences in this sample as well. This rearrangement joins TRBV5-1 to TRBJ2-7; 8 positions match TRBD1. Trimming cost V 0 bases and J 4 bases; bases outside gene matches: 6. Germline CDR1 reads SGHRS; CDR2 reads YFSETQ. The CDR3 length is 15 residues. CDR3 coding DNA: TGCGCCAGCAGCTTGGTAGCAGGGGGCTCTTACGAGCAGTACTTC. It specifies CASSLVAGGSYEQYF.

The gene calls are TRBV28 and TRBJ2-5; the match to TRBD1 covers 7 bases. Germline CDR1 reads MDHEN; CDR2 reads SYDVKM. The V and J ends lost 8 bases and 5 bases, in that order; junction bases with no gene match: 5. The CDR3 consists of 12 residues. The CDR3, as DNA: TGTGCCAGCCTCGGGACAGCCGAGACCCAGTACTTC. Translating gives CASLGTAETQYF.

This clone was recorded a few times. This chain links TRBV19 with TRBJ2-5; the D gene is possibly TRBD1 (6 bases). V lost 5 bases and J 1 base, leaving 32 bases between the germline ends. Germline-derived CDR1 and CDR2 are LNHDA and SQIVND (reference sequence). The CDR3 is 21 amino acids. CDR3 residues: CASSSRATGSTSASFQETQYF. CDR3 nucleotides: TGTGCCAGTAGTTCCAGGGCTACAGGGTCGACTTCTGCCTCGTTCCAAGAGACCCAGTACTTC.

The CDR3 loop is CASSAGTTQHTGELFF. The CDR3 DNA reads as TGTGCCAGCAGCGCCGGGACTACCCAGCACACCGGGGAGCTGTTTTTT. V usage is TRBV25-1 and J usage is TRBJ2-2; 7 bases are a match to TRBD2. Germline V CDR1 and CDR2: MGHDK, SYGVNS. The J segment lost 3 bases and the V segment lost 6 bases, leaving 10 bases of the junction unmatched. This CDR3 is 16 amino acids long.

This clone was recorded a few times. The chain is built from TRBV7-9 and TRBJ2-2; 8 nucleotides agree with TRBD1. This CDR3 comprises 17 residues. Losses at the gene ends were 3 bases for V and 2 bases for J; bases not matched to a gene: 8. Germline CDR1 SEHNR, CDR2 FQNEAQ (reference sequence). In nucleotides, the CDR3 is TGTGCCAGCAGCTTCCCCAGGGGGCTAGCTAACACCGGGGAGCTGTTTTTT. Translation gives CASSFPRGLANTGELFF.

The chain couples TRBV30 to TRBJ2-7, with D possibly being TRBD1 (6 bases). The CDR3 is made up of 12 amino acids. In germline, CDR1 is GTSNPN, CDR2 SVGIG (reference sequence). V lost 4 bases and J lost 5, with 12 bases in between. The CDR3 region is CAWNYRADEQYF. The CDR3 nucleotides are TGTGCCTGGAACTACAGGGCCGACGAGCAGTACTTC.

V gene TRBV5-6 combines with J gene TRBJ1-1; 7 bases align to TRBD1. Trimming at V came to 3 bases and at J to 11 bases, leaving 4 bases not matched to a gene. CDR3 size: 11 residues. Germline CDR1 and CDR2: SGHDT and YYEEEE. Here the CDR3 reads CASSYRGDAFF. DNA for the CDR3: TGTGCCAGCAGCTACAGGGGAGACGCTTTCTTT.